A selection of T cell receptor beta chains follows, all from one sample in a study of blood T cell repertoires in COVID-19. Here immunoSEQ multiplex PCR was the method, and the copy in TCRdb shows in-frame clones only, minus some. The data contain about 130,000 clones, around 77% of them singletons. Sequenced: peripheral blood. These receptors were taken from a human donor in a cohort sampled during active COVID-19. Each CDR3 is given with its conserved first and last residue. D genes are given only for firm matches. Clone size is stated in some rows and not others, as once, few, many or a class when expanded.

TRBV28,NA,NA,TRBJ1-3,TGTGCCAGCAGTTTGAGTCTGGGCAACTCTGGAAACACCATATATTTT,CASSLSLGNSGNTIYF
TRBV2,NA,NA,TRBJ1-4,TGTGCCAGCAGTGCGGGACTTTGGGAAAAACTGTTTTTT,CASSAGLWEKLFF
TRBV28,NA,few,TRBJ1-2,TGTGCCAGCAAACAATTTAACTATGGCTACACCTTC,CASKQFNYGYTF
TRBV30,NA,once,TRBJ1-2,TGTGCCTGGAGTGTAGGAGGGGGAGGGTATGGCTACACCTTC,CAWSVGGGGYGYTF
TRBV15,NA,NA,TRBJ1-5,TGTGCCACCAGCTCCGGGAGGGGGGTTAGCAATCAGCCCCAGCATTTT,CATSSGRGVSNQPQHF
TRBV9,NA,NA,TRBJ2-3,TGTGCCAGCAGTACTTACACAGATACGCAGTATTTT,CASSTYTDTQYF
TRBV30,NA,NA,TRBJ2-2,TGTGCCTGGAGTAGACAGGTCGAGGACACCGGGGAGCTGTTTTTT,CAWSRQVEDTGELFF
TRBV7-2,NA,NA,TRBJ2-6,TGTGCCAGCAGCTTAGCTCCCCAGTCTGGGGCCAACGTCCTGACTTTC,CASSLAPQSGANVLTF
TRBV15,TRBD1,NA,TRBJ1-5,TGTGCCACCAGCAACAGGGGTGGTGGTCAGCCCCAGCATTTT,CATSNRGGGQPQHF
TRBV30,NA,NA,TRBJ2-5,TGTGCCTTTCAAAAGAGCCAAGAGACCCAGTACTTC,CAFQKSQETQYF
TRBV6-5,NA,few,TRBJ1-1,TGTGCCAGCACCATGACAGATATGAACACTGAAGCTTTCTTT,CASTMTDMNTEAFF
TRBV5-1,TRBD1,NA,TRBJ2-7,TGCGCCAGCAGCCCCCGACAGGGGGTAAAGTACGAGCAGTACTTC,CASSPRQGVKYEQYF
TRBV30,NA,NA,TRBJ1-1,TGTGCCTGGAGTGTACGGGAAAACACTGAAGCTTTCTTT,CAWSVRENTEAFF
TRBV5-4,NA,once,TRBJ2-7,TGTGCCAGCAGCTTCGGTGATCGGGGGATCTACGAGCAGTACTTC,CASSFGDRGIYEQYF
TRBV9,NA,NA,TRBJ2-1,TGTGCCAGCAGCATCGGGGATTACAATGAGCAGTTCTTC,CASSIGDYNEQFF
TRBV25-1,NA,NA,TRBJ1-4,TGTGCCAGCAGTGACCCAGGGTCTAATGAAAAACTGTTTTTT,CASSDPGSNEKLFF
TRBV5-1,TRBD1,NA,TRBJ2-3,TGCGCCAGCAGCTTGGGGGGGACAGGGGCAGATACGCAGTATTTT,CASSLGGTGADTQYF
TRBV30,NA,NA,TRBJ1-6,TGTGCCTGGAGTGGGGGGGATTCACCCCTCCACTTT,CAWSGGDSPLHF
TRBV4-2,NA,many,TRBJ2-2,TGTGCCAGCAGCCAAGTTCTGAACACCGGGGAGCTGTTTTTT,CASSQVLNTGELFF
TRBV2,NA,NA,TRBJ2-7,TGTGCCAGCAGTGAAGGGGGTGGGTCTCCCCGGGGGAACGAGCAGTACTTC,CASSEGGGSPRGNEQYF
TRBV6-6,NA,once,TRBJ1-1,TGTGCCAGCAGCTCAGGGGTGAACACTGAAGCTTTCTTT,CASSSGVNTEAFF
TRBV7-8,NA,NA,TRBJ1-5,TGTGCCAGCAGCTTAGGGCAGGGAGGTCAGCCCCAGCATTTT,CASSLGQGGQPQHF
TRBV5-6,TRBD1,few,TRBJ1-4,TGTGCCAGCAGCGGATCCGGGACAGCAAATGAAAAACTGTTTTTT,CASSGSGTANEKLFF
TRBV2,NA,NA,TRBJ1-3,TGTGCCAGCAGTACCATACAGGGCGGCTCTGGAAACACCATATATTTT,CASSTIQGGSGNTIYF
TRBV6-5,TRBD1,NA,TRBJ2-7,TGTGCCAGCAGTTACAGGAGGACAGGGAACTACGAGCAGTACTTC,CASSYRRTGNYEQYF
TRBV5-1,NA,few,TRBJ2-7,TGCGCCAGCAGCTTGGAGGCAGGTGGGGAGCAGTACTTC,CASSLEAGGEQYF
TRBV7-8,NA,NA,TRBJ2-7,TGTGCCAGCAGTACCTACGAGCAGTACTTC,CASSTYEQYF
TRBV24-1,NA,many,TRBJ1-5,TGTGCCACCAGTGATTCCGGACAGATCAATCAGCCCCAGCATTTT,CATSDSGQINQPQHF
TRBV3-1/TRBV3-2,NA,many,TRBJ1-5,TGTGCCAGCAGCCGAGGACATCCGGAGGGGCCCCAGCATTTT,CASSRGHPEGPQHF
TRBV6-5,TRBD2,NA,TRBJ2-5,TGTGCCAGCTCCCGGGACGGGGGGAAGGAGACCCAGTACTTC,CASSRDGGKETQYF
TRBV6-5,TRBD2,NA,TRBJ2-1,TGTGCCAGCGGATTTACGGGGGGGCCTCGTAATGAGCAGTTCTTC,CASGFTGGPRNEQFF
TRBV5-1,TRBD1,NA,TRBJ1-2,TGCGCCAGCAGCCGGGGACAGGGTAGTGGCTACACCTTC,CASSRGQGSGYTF
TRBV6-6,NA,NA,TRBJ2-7,TGTGCCAGCAGTTACGTCGGCTACGAGCAGTACTTC,CASSYVGYEQYF
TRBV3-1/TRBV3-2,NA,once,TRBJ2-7,TGTGCCAGCAGCCAAGTTGGCGGATCCGCCTACGAGCAGTACTTC,CASSQVGGSAYEQYF
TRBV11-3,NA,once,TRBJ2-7,TGTGCCAGCAGCTTGGCGGAGGGACCCAACTACGAGCAGTACTTC,CASSLAEGPNYEQYF
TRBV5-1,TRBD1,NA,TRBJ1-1,TGCGCCAGCAGCTCAAACAGGGGGCAGGCCAACACTGAAGCTTTCTTT,CASSSNRGQANTEAFF
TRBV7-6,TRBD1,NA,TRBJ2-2,TGTGCCAGCAGCTTAGGTTCAGGGGGCCCAAACACCGGGGAGCTGTTTTTT,CASSLGSGGPNTGELFF
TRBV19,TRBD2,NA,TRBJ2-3,TGTGCCAGCCAACTAGCGGGGCGCACAGATACGCAGTATTTT,CASQLAGRTDTQYF
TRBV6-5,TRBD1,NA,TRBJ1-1,TGTGCCAGCACGTCCCGGGACAGGGGGCACACTGAAGCTTTCTTT,CASTSRDRGHTEAFF
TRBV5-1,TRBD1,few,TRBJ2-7,TGCGCCAGCAGCTTGGGGACAGGGCAGTACTTC,CASSLGTGQYF
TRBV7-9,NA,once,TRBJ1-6,TGTGCCAGCAGCTTAGCCGGAGCCTCGTCTTCCCTCCACTTT,CASSLAGASSSLHF
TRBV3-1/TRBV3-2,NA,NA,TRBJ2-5,TGTGCCAGCAGCCTACAGCGGCAAGAGACCCAGTACTTC,CASSLQRQETQYF
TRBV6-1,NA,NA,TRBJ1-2,TGTGCCAGCAGTGACAGGACACCCGGGAGTTATGGCTACACCTTC,CASSDRTPGSYGYTF
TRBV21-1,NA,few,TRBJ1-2,TGTGCCAGCAGCAATACAGGGCCTCCTTATGGCTACACCTTC,CASSNTGPPYGYTF
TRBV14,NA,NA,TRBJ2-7,TGTGCCAGCAGCCAAGGGTCCCTAAGGAGCTACGAGCAGTACTTC,CASSQGSLRSYEQYF
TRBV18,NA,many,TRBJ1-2,TGTGCCAGCTCACCACCGGGAGGGGCCGTTAACTATGGCTACACCTTC,CASSPPGGAVNYGYTF
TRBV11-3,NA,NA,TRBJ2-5,TGTGCCGTCGGGAGGGGGCAGGAGACCCAGTACTTC,CAVGRGQETQYF
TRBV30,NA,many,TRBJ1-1,TGTGCCGAGGCCCGCGTGACTGAAGCTTTCTTT,CAEARVTEAFF
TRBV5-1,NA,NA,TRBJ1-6,TGCGCCAGCACCACAGGGTTGAATTCACCCCTCCACTTT,CASTTGLNSPLHF
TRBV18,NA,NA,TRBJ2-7,TGTGCCAGCTCACCACTCAAGGAGACCTACGAGCAGTACTTC,CASSPLKETYEQYF